These T cell receptor beta chains were read from a single sample in a study of cytomegalovirus exposure and HLA in healthy donors. The repertoire was sequenced with immunoSEQ multiplex PCR; TCRdb's copy has only in-frame clones and lacks some. The sample holds some 90,000 clones, around 80% seen once. Sequenced sample: PBMCs. The receptors stem from a man aged 35 to 55 in good health and CMV-seronegative. Both conserved end residues are part of each CDR3. The order of the fields is CDR3 protein, V gene.

CDR3: CASSFGTANQPQHF
V: TRBV7-2

CDR3: CASSEFTTANYGYTF
V: TRBV6-1

CDR3: CASSGLAGAYGYTF
V: TRBV9

CDR3: CSVLTGSVGYTF
V: TRBV29-1

CDR3: CASSPGGGGSYEQYF
V: TRBV5-4

CDR3: CAWRSGVSYNSPLHF
V: TRBV30

CDR3: CAINPGQTLSGANVLTF
V: TRBV10-3

CDR3: CASSSPGTVDGYTF
V: TRBV5-5

CDR3: CASSENRGRETQYF
V: TRBV6-1

CDR3: CASRDSGRVAFF
V: TRBV7-2

CDR3: CASRTGTNQPQHF
V: TRBV27

CDR3: CAWSAGTGANVLTF
V: TRBV30

CDR3: CASSLGSGSGGYEQYF
V: TRBV7-6

CDR3: CASRRDSLNEQFF
V: TRBV6-1

CDR3: CASSLNRGPGELFF
V: TRBV27

CDR3: CASSQGQGATDTQYF
V: TRBV4-3

CDR3: CSVESGLAQYF
V: TRBV29-1

CDR3: CASSRTGRQETQYF
V: TRBV6-1

CDR3: CSAGRVQDTQYF
V: TRBV29-1

CDR3: CASSTWGGGSYEQYF
V: TRBV14

CDR3: CASSFGPLGEQYF
V: TRBV7-2

CDR3: CASSLGLRDNEQFF
V: TRBV7-2

CDR3: CASSSTYEGNEQYF
V: TRBV5-6

CDR3: CASSQDRQSYEQYF
V: TRBV4-2

CDR3: CASSSGTKSYHNEQFF
V: TRBV5-1

CDR3: CASSVDGTLNTGELFF
V: TRBV9

CDR3: CASSLSGAGQPQHF
V: TRBV5-6

CDR3: CASSYNFGTTYEQYF
V: TRBV11-1

CDR3: CASRFPRRVEFSGANVLTF
V: TRBV7-2

CDR3: CASIRGGDGYTF
V: TRBV2

CDR3: CASSFYRGFEKLFF
V: TRBV7-2

CDR3: CAWSVSFIGGSETQYF
V: TRBV30

CDR3: CASRRGAEETQYF
V: TRBV28

CDR3: CASSHPPNEQYF
V: TRBV14

CDR3: CASSGGAGANVLTF
V: TRBV6-1

CDR3: CASSLVRVSPYEQYF
V: TRBV7-8

CDR3: CASSLGGGSYNEQFF
V: TRBV5-4

CDR3: CASGLLDITTNEKLFF
V: TRBV12-5

CDR3: CASSSRTGGYTDTQYF
V: TRBV7-9

CDR3: CASRVRDRGQNYGYTF
V: TRBV5-4

CDR3: CASSPGGRGTEAFF
V: TRBV18

CDR3: CASSLSTVWSYNEQFF
V: TRBV11-2

CDR3: CASSLVNTDTQYF
V: TRBV11-2

CDR3: CASSPGTGKDTQYF
V: TRBV5-1

CDR3: CASSPRDRPYEQYF
V: TRBV11-3

CDR3: CASSYDSYEQYF
V: TRBV5-1

CDR3: CASSPWDRGYEQYF
V: TRBV9

CDR3: CASSRYMGQGEEKLFF
V: TRBV18

CDR3: CAGKSDIINSPLHF
V: TRBV2